The 16 T cell receptor beta chains below all came from one sample that was sequenced in a study of identical twins. MiXCR, run by TCRdb on the 5' RACE reads, gives a single entry per CDR3 protein. Of under 500,000 distinct CDR3 sequences listed, around 15% are singletons. This same sample was also part of a study on yellow fever vaccine responses in identical twins.

The sequencing sample was made of CD4+ T cells sorted from blood. These receptor sequences come from a woman aged 18-29 years in good health.

In its sample, this clonotype was seen many times. The rearrangement uses TRBV20-1 and TRBJ2-5; 10 nucleotides line up with TRBD2. The V gene's germline CDR1 is DFQATT and CDR2 SNEGSKA (reference sequence). The trim removed 0 bases at V and 0 bases at J, leaving 4 bases unmatched. The CDR3 is 16 residues long. This chain's CDR3 is CSARDSAGGYQETQYF. CDR3 coding DNA: TGCAGTGCTAGAGATTCAGCGGGGGGGTACCAAGAGACCCAGTACTTC.

In its sample, this clonotype was seen many times. The chain carries TRBV5-5 and TRBJ1-2, with D unclear. The V end was cut by 2 bases, the J end by 1 base, with 12 bases between. This CDR3 has 15 amino acids. CDR1 SGHKS and CDR2 YYEKEE come from the germline V gene (reference sequence). In DNA form, the CDR3 reads TGTGCCAGCAGCTTAGAAGGGCCAGTTAACTATGGCTACACCTTC. Amino acid sequence: CASSLEGPVNYGYTF.

The chain couples TRBV5-4 to TRBJ2-3, with D possibly being TRBD1 (5 bases). The CDR3 is made up of 19 amino acids. CDR1 and CDR2 from the germline V gene are SGHNT and YYREEE (reference sequence). Trimming stripped 1 base from V and 0 bases from J, with 21 bases between. CDR3 residues: CASSLRIIQGFSSTDTQYF. The CDR3 region has the DNA TGTGCCAGCAGCTTGCGGATAATTCAGGGCTTCTCTAGCACAGATACGCAGTATTTT.

The genes are TRBV20-1 and TRBJ2-3, with 8 bases that match TRBD1. In germline, CDR1 is DFQATT, CDR2 SNEGSKA (reference sequence). The CDR3 sequence is 14 residues long. J lost 0 bases, V lost 6 bases, and 5 bases had no gene match. The CDR3 nucleotides are TGCAGTGCCCTGACAGGGGCCAGCACAGATACGCAGTATTTT. This sequence encodes CSALTGASTDTQYF.

The J gene is TRBJ2-1, the V gene TRBV3-1; D unclear. With 1 base removed from V and 7 bases from J, the gap between germline ends came to 14 bases. This CDR3 is 15 amino acids long. Germline-derived CDR1 and CDR2 are LGHDT and YNNKEL (reference sequence). DNA for the CDR3: TGTGCCAGCAGCCAAGGTCTTCGGACGACGAATGAGCAGTTCTTC. Translating it yields CASSQGLRTTNEQFF.

This clonotype was counted ten times or more. The CDR3, as DNA: TGCGCCAGCAGCCCCCGTGGGGGGGAGCTGTTTTTT. Amino acid sequence: CASSPRGGELFF. The chain is built from TRBV5-1 and TRBJ2-2; D remains unclear. Between the trimmed V and J ends, which lost 4 bases and 8 bases, there was a span of 9 bases. Germline CDR1 is SGHRS and CDR2 is YFSETQ. The CDR3 totals 12 residues. Full variable domain (missing parts from reference TRBV5-1 and TRBJ2-2): KAGVTQTPRYLIKTRGQQVTLSCSPISGHRSVSWYQQTPGQGLQFLFEYFSETQRNKGNFPGRFSGRQFSNSRSEMNVSTLELGDSALYLCASSPRGGELFFGEGSRLTVL.

This clonotype appeared many times. V and J are TRBV29-1 and TRBJ2-3; D might be TRBD1 or TRBD2, each matching 6 bases. The CDR3 is made up of 15 amino acids. V lost 0 bases and J lost 3, with 13 bases in between. In germline, CDR1 is SQVTM, CDR2 ANQGSEA. CDR3 bases: TGCAGCGTTGAAGAAAGGGGGAGGCGGACAGATACGCAGTATTTT. Translation gives CSVEERGRRTDTQYF.

The chain couples TRBV5-1 to TRBJ1-1; 7 bases match TRBD1. J lost 3 bases, V lost 3 bases, and 8 bases had no gene match. This CDR3 has 15 amino acids. Germline CDR1 and CDR2: SGHRS and YFSETQ. DNA for the CDR3: TGCGCCAGCAGCTCCTTCGACAGGGTCTACACTGAAGCTTTCTTT. Translated: CASSSFDRVYTEAFF. Looking up the rest from reference TRBV5-1 and TRBJ1-1 gives the full variable domain: KAGVTQTPRYLIKTRGQQVTLSCSPISGHRSVSWYQQTPGQGLQFLFEYFSETQRNKGNFPGRFSGRQFSNSRSEMNVSTLELGDSALYLCASSSFDRVYTEAFFGQGTRLTVV.

V is TRBV12-3 or TRBV12-4 and J is TRBJ2-1; 11 bases map to TRBD2. V dropped 4 bases and J dropped 7; count of bases not matched to a gene: 3. This CDR3 is 14 amino acids long. This CDR3 reads CASSSSGRMNEQFF. The CDR3 DNA reads as TGTGCCAGCAGTTCTAGCGGGAGGATGAATGAGCAGTTCTTC.

This clonotype has just a few counts. The gene calls are TRBV10-3 and TRBJ2-7; no reliable D call. This CDR3 has 14 residues. Germline V gene lookup returns CDR1 ENHRY and CDR2 SYGVKD. V gave up 3 bases and J gave up 0 bases, with 9 bases separating them. This chain's CDR3 is CAISDRASSYEQYF. CDR3 bases: TGTGCCATCAGTGACAGAGCGTCCTCCTACGAGCAGTACTTC.

This clonotype was seen a handful of times. This chain uses TRBV4-2 with TRBJ2-1, with unresolved D. The CDR3 consists of 13 residues. CDR1 and CDR2 (germline): LGHNA, YNFKEQ. V gave up 0 bases and J gave up 9 bases, with 9 bases separating them. CDR3 coding DNA: TGTGCCAGCAGCCAAGATGTAGCCGGTGAGCAGTTCTTC. As protein: CASSQDVAGEQFF.

The V gene is TRBV9, the J gene TRBJ1-2, with D unresolved. Deletions cut 0 bases from V and 4 bases from J, with 10 bases between. This CDR3 has 14 amino acids. Per the germline V gene, CDR1 is SGDLS and CDR2 is YYNGEE. CDR3 in amino acids: CASSVANIPYGYTF. DNA of the CDR3: TGTGCCAGCAGCGTAGCGAACATTCCCTATGGCTACACCTTC.

The J gene is TRBJ1-6, the V gene TRBV5-1; D may be TRBD1 (5 bases). The CDR3 loop spans 15 amino acids. The ends were cut back, 0 bases at V and 9 bases at J, with 13 bases in the middle. Germline CDR1 reads SGHRS; CDR2 reads YFSETQ. For the CDR3, the DNA is TGCGCCAGCAGCTTGGAAGGGGAGTTCGGTTCACCCCTCCACTTT. It translates to CASSLEGEFGSPLHF. Full variable domain (rest looked up from reference TRBV5-1 and TRBJ1-6): KAGVTQTPRYLIKTRGQQVTLSCSPISGHRSVSWYQQTPGQGLQFLFEYFSETQRNKGNFPGRFSGRQFSNSRSEMNVSTLELGDSALYLCASSLEGEFGSPLHFGNGTRLTVT.

This clonotype was observed a handful of times. V usage is TRBV6-1 and J usage is TRBJ2-7, with 9 positions matching TRBD2. J lost 3 bases, V lost 5 bases, and 2 bases had no gene match. The CDR3 contains 13 residues. Germline V gives CDR1 MNHNS, CDR2 SASEGT. The CDR3: CASSTLAGYEQYF. The CDR3, as DNA: TGTGCCAGCAGTACACTAGCGGGCTACGAGCAGTACTTC.

The chain has TRBV20-1 and TRBJ2-5; 7 nucleotides line up with TRBD1. The V gene end was trimmed by 5 bases and the J gene end by 2 bases; junction bases not matched to a gene: 5. Germline V CDR1 and CDR2: DFQATT, SNEGSKA (reference sequence). This CDR3 is built from 13 residues. CDR3 DNA sequence: TGCAGTGCTGGACCGGGACAGCAAGAGACCCAGTACTTC. Its protein is CSAGPGQQETQYF.

This clonotype was seen a handful of times. The chain uses TRBV18 and TRBJ2-7; D is unresolved. Deletions cut 3 bases from V and 3 bases from J, with 9 bases between. From germline, CDR1 is KGHSH and CDR2 LQKENI. The CDR3 runs 13 residues. CDR3 residues: CASSPGSFYEQYF. The CDR3 region has the DNA TGTGCCAGCTCACCCGGTAGCTTCTACGAGCAGTACTTC.